This TCR beta chain originates from a study of CD8 T cells in ankylosing spondylitis. Broader study findings: Disease-associated clones were reportedly significantly overrepresented in matched ankylosing spondylitis synovial fluid.

TCRdb re-derived calls from the 5' RACE reads in MiXCR, one entry per CDR3 protein. The sample shows roughly 230,000 distinct CDR3 sequences, approximately 10% of them seen only once. Note on this clonotype: Its antigen is not known.

The ends lost 0 bases at V and 10 bases at J; junction bases unmatched: 8. The germline gives CDR1 GTSNPN, CDR2 SVGIG (reference sequence). The length of the CDR3 is 13 residues. This TCR derives from a male donor with ankylosing spondylitis or in good health (not recorded which). The chain recombines TRBV30 with TRBJ1-2; 7 bases match TRBD1. Source material: blood, either unsorted or a sorted T cell fraction (not recorded which). The CDR3 here is CAWSVGGGADYTF. The CDR3 DNA sequence: TGTGCCTGGAGTGTGGGAGGGGGCGCGGACTACACCTTC. Full variable domain (remainder filled in from reference TRBV30 and TRBJ1-2): SQTIHQWPATLVQPVGSPLSLECTVEGTSNPNLYWYRQAAGRGLQLLFYSVGIGQISSEVPQNLSASRPQDRQFILSSKKLLLSDSGFYLCAWSVGGGADYTFGSGTRLTVV.